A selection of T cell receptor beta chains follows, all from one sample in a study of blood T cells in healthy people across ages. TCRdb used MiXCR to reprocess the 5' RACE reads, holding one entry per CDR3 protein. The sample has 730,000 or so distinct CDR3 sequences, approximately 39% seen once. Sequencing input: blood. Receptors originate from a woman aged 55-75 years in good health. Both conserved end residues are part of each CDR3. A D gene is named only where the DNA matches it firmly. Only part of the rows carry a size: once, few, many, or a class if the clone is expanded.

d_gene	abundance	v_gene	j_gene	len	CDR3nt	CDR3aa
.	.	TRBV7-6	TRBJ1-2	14	TGTGCCGGCAGCCCACGAGGGGAGGAGTATGGCTACACCTTC	CAGSPRGEEYGYTF
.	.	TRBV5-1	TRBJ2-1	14	TGCGCCAGCAGCTTGAGGAACGACTACAATGAGCAGTTCTTC	CASSLRNDYNEQFF
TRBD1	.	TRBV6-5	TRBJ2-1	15	TGTGCCAGCAGTAGGACAGGCGGCAGGCACAATGAGCAGTTCTTC	CASSRTGGRHNEQFF
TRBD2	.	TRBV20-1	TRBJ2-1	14	TGCAGTGCTAGTAAGCGGGGGGGCGTGAATGAGCAGTTCTTC	CSASKRGGVNEQFF
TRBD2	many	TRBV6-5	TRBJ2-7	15	TGTGCCAGCAGTCCGACTAGCGGGAGAGTAGGGGAGCAGTACTTC	CASSPTSGRVGEQYF
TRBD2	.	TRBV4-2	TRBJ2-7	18	TGTGCCAGCAGCCAAGATGAATTAGGTCTAGCGGGGGCCTACGAGCAGTACTTC	CASSQDELGLAGAYEQYF
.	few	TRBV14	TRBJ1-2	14	TGTGCCAGCAGCCAAGATCGCGGGCGCACTGGGTACACCTTC	CASSQDRGRTGYTF
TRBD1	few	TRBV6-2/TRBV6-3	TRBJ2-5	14	TGTGCCAGCAGACCCCGGACAGGGCGGGAGACCCAGTACTTC	CASRPRTGRETQYF
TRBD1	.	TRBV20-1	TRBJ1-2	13	TGCAGTGCTACGACGACAGGGGACTATGGCTACACCTTC	CSATTTGDYGYTF
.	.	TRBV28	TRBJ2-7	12	TGTGCCAACACCCTACAGGGTTACGAGCAGTACTTC	CANTLQGYEQYF
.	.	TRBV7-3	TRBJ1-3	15	TGTGCCAGCAGCTGGACACGGCATTCTGGAAACACCATATATTTT	CASSWTRHSGNTIYF
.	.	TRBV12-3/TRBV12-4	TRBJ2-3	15	TGTGCCAGCAGTTTAATAGGGGTTAATTCAGATACGCAGTATTTT	CASSLIGVNSDTQYF
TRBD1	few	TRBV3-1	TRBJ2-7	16	TGTGCCAGCAGCCTTTTTCTGGGACAGGGGGCTTACGAGCAGTACTTC	CASSLFLGQGAYEQYF